The rows below give T cell receptor beta chains drawn from one sample of a study of metastatic and nonmetastatic thyroid tumors. TCRdb re-analyzed the PCR reads through MiXCR. The sample shows several thousand clones, about 35% of them seen only once. Sequencing was carried out using adjacent normal tissue. These TCRs come from a female donor with papillary thyroid cancer or a benign thyroid nodule (not recorded which). Some clones in this sample may be carry-over from other donors' samples. Both conserved end residues are part of each CDR3. D genes are given only for firm matches. Where a row states a size, it is once, few, many or the class of an expanded clone; other rows omit it.

D	size	V	J	DNA	CDR3
TRBD1	.	TRBV2	TRBJ1-6	TGTGCCAGCAGCCCAGGGGGCGGCTATAATTCACCCCTCCACTTT	CASSPGGGYNSPLHF
TRBD1	few	TRBV30	TRBJ1-6	TGTGCCTGGAGGGGGGATCCGGGACAGGATAATTCACCCCTCCACTTT	CAWRGDPGQDNSPLHF
.	few	TRBV27	TRBJ2-1	TGTGCCAGCAGTCCACAGACTAGTAGGGGCGATGAGCAGTTCTTC	CASSPQTSRGDEQFF
.	.	TRBV30	TRBJ1-4	TGTGCCTGGAGTCAGAGAAATGAAAAACTGTTTTTT	CAWSQRNEKLFF
.	.	TRBV27	TRBJ2-7	TGTGCCAGCAGTTTGATAAGAGGCGAGCAGTACTTC	CASSLIRGEQYF
TRBD1	few	TRBV12-5	TRBJ1-2	TGTGCTAGTGGTTTCACCGGGACAGGGTATGGCTACACCTTC	CASGFTGTGYGYTF
.	few	TRBV27	TRBJ1-1	TGTGCCAGCAGGGGAACAGGCGGCGGGATGAACACTGAAGCTTTCTTT	CASRGTGGGMNTEAFF
.	.	TRBV9	TRBJ1-6	TGTGCCAGCAGCCCAAGTAATTCACCCCTCCACTTT	CASSPSNSPLHF
.	.	TRBV28	TRBJ2-5	TGTGCCAGCAGCTCTTTAATCAGGAGTCAAGAGACCCAGTACTTC	CASSSLIRSQETQYF
.	few	TRBV12-3/TRBV12-4	TRBJ2-2	TGTGCCAGCAGTCGTAGTAGCGGGGAGCTGTTTTTT	CASSRSSGELFF
.	.	TRBV27	TRBJ1-1	TGTGCCAGCAGTTTAGAGGGGCTTTCGACTGAAGCTTTCTTT	CASSLEGLSTEAFF